The rows below give T cell receptor beta chains drawn from one sample of a study of T cell responses to AZD1222 COVID-19 vaccine. Assay used: immunoSEQ multiplex PCR; TCRdb lists only in-frame clones, some missing. Of approximately 110,000 clones listed, roughly nine tenths are singletons. Material: peripheral blood, obtained on day 0 of AZD1222 vaccination. All receptors derive from an adult in good health. Both conserved end residues are part of each CDR3. Fields, in order: V gene, J gene, clone size, D gene, CDR3 DNA, CDR3 protein. A D gene is named only where the DNA matches it firmly. Not every row has a clone size; where given, it reads once, few, many or a size class.

>TRBV5-1|TRBJ1-4|NA|NA
TGCGCCAGCAGCTTTACAGGGTCGGGGAATGAAAAACTGTTTTTT
CASSFTGSGNEKLFF
>TRBV9|TRBJ2-6|few|NA
TGTGCCAGCAGCGTAGAACCCCGGGATTCGGCTCATTTCTCTGGGGCCAACGTCCTGACTTTC
CASSVEPRDSAHFSGANVLTF
>TRBV5-4|TRBJ1-4|NA|NA
TGTGCCAGCAGCTCCCCGGCTGATGAAAAACTGTTTTTT
CASSSPADEKLFF
>TRBV28|TRBJ1-5|NA|TRBD1
TGTGCCAGCAGCTTGACAGGGAGTTATCAGCCCCAGCATTTT
CASSLTGSYQPQHF
>TRBV5-1|TRBJ2-7|NA|NA
TGCGCCAGCAGCTTGGCTCAGTGGAGCTACGAGCAGTACTTC
CASSLAQWSYEQYF
>TRBV27|TRBJ2-5|NA|NA
TGTGCCAGCAAACTCAACAGGGTTCAAGAGACCCAGTACTTC
CASKLNRVQETQYF
>TRBV23-1|TRBJ1-5|NA|NA
TGCGCCAGCCCGAGTCTAGACAATCAGCCCCAGCATTTT
CASPSLDNQPQHF
>TRBV7-2|TRBJ1-4|NA|NA
TGTGCCAGCAGCTTATTGGGGGGGGGCCGAAATGAAAAACTGTTTTTT
CASSLLGGGRNEKLFF
>TRBV24-1|TRBJ2-7|NA|NA
TGTGCCACCAGTGATTTGGGGAAGGCATCCTACGAGCAGTACTTC
CATSDLGKASYEQYF
>TRBV7-3|TRBJ2-1|NA|TRBD2
TGTGCCAGCAGGGGGACTAGCGGGGGGAATCCCTCCTACAATGAGCAGTTCTTC
CASRGTSGGNPSYNEQFF
>TRBV5-1|TRBJ2-5|NA|NA
TGCGCCAGCAGCTTCTTACAGGGGAGGGAGACCCAGTACTTC
CASSFLQGRETQYF